Shown below are 8 T cell receptor beta chains from a single sample sequenced in a study of blood T cell repertoires in COVID-19. Sequencing was performed with immunoSEQ multiplex PCR; in TCRdb, only in-frame clones are kept and a portion is missing. The sample comprises 150,000 to 200,000 clones, about 80% of which are singletons, and less than 30% rests with the top ten. The source material was peripheral blood. These receptors came from a woman in her seventies with acute or convalescent COVID-19.

The gene calls are TRBV2 and TRBJ2-3; TRBD2 matches 8 bases. There are 14 residues in the CDR3. J gave up 5 bases and V 7 bases, and 8 bases lay outside the gene matches. Germline CDR1 and CDR2: SNHLY and FYNNEI. CDR3 DNA sequence: TGTGCCAGCACCGAGAGTCTAGCGGGAGATACGCAGTATTTT. As protein: CASTESLAGDTQYF.

Here the CDR3 reads CASSEQVAGSSYEQYF. CDR3 DNA: TGTGCCAGCAGTGAACAGGTAGCGGGGAGCTCCTACGAGCAGTACTTC. The chain joins TRBV6-1 to TRBJ2-7, with TRBD2 identical over 8 bases. J lost 0 bases, V lost 2 bases, and 6 bases had no gene match. The CDR3 length is 16 residues. CDR1 is MNHNS and CDR2 is SASEGT in the germline V gene.

In DNA form, the CDR3 reads TGTGCCAGCAGCGTCACCGGTTACGAGCAGTACTTC. This encodes CASSVTGYEQYF. The chain has TRBV11-3 and TRBJ2-7; D is uncertain. The CDR3 consists of 12 residues. V lost 5 bases, J lost 4 bases, and 9 bases lay in between. Germline V gene data show CDR1 as SGHNT and CDR2 as YENEEA. Full variable domain (remainder filled in from reference TRBV11-3 and TRBJ2-7): EAGVVQSPRYKIIEKKQPVAFWCNPISGHNTLYWYLQNLGQGPELLIRYENEEAVDDSQLPKDRFSAERLKGVDSTLKIQPAELGDSAVYLCASSVTGYEQYFGPGTRLTVT.

V and J are TRBV6-6 and TRBJ2-2; perhaps TRBD1 as D (6 bases). The CDR3 totals 15 residues. V gave up 6 bases and J gave up 1 base, with 12 bases separating them. Per germline, CDR1 MNHNY and CDR2 SVGAGI (reference sequence). The CDR3: CASRTWTENTGELFF. CDR3 coding DNA: TGTGCCAGCAGGACTTGGACAGAGAACACCGGGGAGCTGTTTTTT.

This clone was detected a few times. V usage is TRBV19 and J usage is TRBJ1-1; a weak D match, TRBD1 (6 bases). Germline CDR1 and CDR2: LNHDA and SQIVND (reference sequence). The CDR3 runs 16 residues. The V gene lost 3 bases and the J gene lost 6 bases, with 20 bases spanning the gap. CDR3 amino acids: CASSIRSGESLSEAFF. In DNA, the CDR3 is TGTGCCAGTAGTATTAGGTCAGGGGAAAGTCTTTCTGAAGCTTTCTTT.

The V call is TRBV5-1, the J call TRBJ1-6; possible D gene TRBD1, 5 bases. This CDR3 region has 14 residues. The V end was cut by 5 bases, the J end by 6 bases, with 12 bases between. Germline values: CDR1 SGHRS, CDR2 YFSETQ. As DNA, the CDR3 is TGCGCCAGCAGTCCGGGGACTAGTAATTCACCCCTCCACTTT. The encoded protein is CASSPGTSNSPLHF.

The CDR3 sequence is CASSQGTTYNEQFF. For the CDR3, the DNA is TGTGCCAGTAGTCAGGGGACTACTTACAATGAGCAGTTCTTC. This chain uses TRBV19 with TRBJ2-1; D may be TRBD2 (7 bases). In germline, CDR1 is LNHDA, CDR2 SQIVND (reference sequence). Trimming cost V 5 bases and J 4 bases, with 12 bases left between them. The CDR3 is made up of 14 amino acids. The variable domain in full, with the rest retrieved from reference TRBV19 and TRBJ2-1, is DGGITQSPKYLFRKEGQNVTLSCEQNLNHDAMYWYRQDPGQGLRLIYYSQIVNDFQKGDIAEGYSVSREKKESFPLTVTSAQKNPTAFYLCASSQGTTYNEQFFGPGTRLTVL.

This chain uses TRBV24-1 with TRBJ2-7, with TRBD2 as a possible D gene (5 bases). CDR3 length: 12 residues. Trimming removed 6 bases at V and 5 bases at J, with 10 bases between. Germline lookup yields CDR1 KGHDR and CDR2 SFDVKD. Here the CDR3 DNA reads TGTGCCACCAGTAGGACTGGAAACGAGCAGTACTTC. Its protein product is CATSRTGNEQYF.